Listed below are T cell receptor beta chains from one sample, sequenced in a study of blood T cells in healthy people across ages. A single record per CDR3 protein comes from TCRdb applying MiXCR to the 5' RACE reads. The sample has around 1.1 million distinct CDR3 sequences, 35% to 40% seen once. Sequenced material: blood. These receptors were taken from a man aged 18 to 35 in good health. Both conserved end residues are part of each CDR3. The D gene is left open where the match is weak. Clone size is not always given. Where it is, it says once, few, many or a class for expanded clones.

>-|TRBV20-1|TRBD2|TRBJ2-5
CSARRDYLGETQYF
TGCAGTGCTAGGCGGGACTATTTAGGAGAGACCCAGTACTTC
>-|TRBV11-1|-|TRBJ1-6
CASSVQDNSPLHF
TGTGCCAGCAGCGTTCAGGATAATTCACCCCTCCACTTT
>-|TRBV4-3|-|TRBJ1-1
CASSQERRAGTEAFF
TGCGCCAGCAGCCAAGAACGCAGGGCTGGCACTGAAGCTTTCTTT
>-|TRBV12-3/TRBV12-4|TRBD1|TRBJ1-5
CASSQTGYSNQPQHF
TGTGCCAGCAGCCAGACAGGGTATAGCAATCAGCCCCAGCATTTT
>-|TRBV10-3|-|TRBJ1-2
CAISEPTRLSHDGYTF
TGTGCCATCAGTGAGCCCACCCGATTGAGCCACGATGGCTACACCTTC
>-|TRBV7-2|-|TRBJ2-3
CASSRWELDTQYF
TGTGCCAGCAGTAGGTGGGAGCTAGATACGCAGTATTTT
>-|TRBV7-9|-|TRBJ2-7
CASSLGRDFHEQYF
TGTGCCAGCAGCTTAGGCAGAGATTTCCACGAGCAGTACTTC
>-|TRBV25-1|-|TRBJ2-6
CASSEWYPGANVLTF
TGTGCCAGCAGTGAATGGTACCCTGGGGCCAACGTCCTGACTTTC
>few|TRBV9|-|TRBJ1-1
CASSVSPRGTEAFF
TGTGCCAGCAGCGTAAGTCCGAGGGGGACTGAAGCTTTCTTT
>few|TRBV29-1|TRBD2|TRBJ2-5
CSVGEGETQYF
TGCAGCGTTGGGGAGGGGGAGACCCAGTACTTC
>-|TRBV20-1|TRBD1|TRBJ2-5
CSAEPLLGQDTQETQYF
TGCAGTGCTGAACCACTCCTCGGACAGGATACGCAAGAGACCCAGTACTTC
>-|TRBV4-3|-|TRBJ2-7
CASSQGPGYYEQYF
TGCGCCAGCAGCCAAGGCCCAGGCTACTACGAGCAGTACTTC
>many|TRBV25-1|-|TRBJ2-1
CASSDSGAAWNEQFF
TGTGCCAGCAGTGATTCAGGGGCTGCTTGGAATGAGCAGTTCTTC
>-|TRBV15|TRBD1|TRBJ2-7
CATSPDRGYYEQYF
TGTGCCACCAGCCCCGACAGGGGCTACTACGAGCAGTACTTC
>-|TRBV20-1|TRBD2|TRBJ2-3
CSARATTSGGIPSTDTQYF
TGCAGTGCTAGGGCCACGACTAGCGGGGGGATTCCTAGCACAGATACGCAGTATTTT
>few|TRBV5-1|-|TRBJ1-1
CASSLEGVTNTEAFF
TGCGCCAGCAGCTTGGAAGGGGTTACGAACACTGAAGCTTTCTTT
>few|TRBV6-2/TRBV6-3|TRBD1|TRBJ2-5
CAGKWTGQETQYF
TGTGCCGGCAAATGGACAGGACAAGAGACCCAGTACTTC
>-|TRBV7-3|TRBD1|TRBJ1-2
CASSLWDSSYGYTF
TGTGCCAGCAGCTTATGGGACAGTTCCTATGGCTACACCTTC
>-|TRBV12-3/TRBV12-4|TRBD1|TRBJ2-3
CASSLSWDRVTDTQYF
TGTGCCAGCAGTTTAAGTTGGGACAGGGTCACAGATACGCAGTATTTT
>once|TRBV20-1|TRBD2|TRBJ2-1
CSARVGSGDEQFF
TGCAGTGCTAGAGTGGGTAGCGGGGATGAGCAGTTCTTC
>-|TRBV7-2|TRBD1|TRBJ1-2
CASSHGQGPYGYTF
TGTGCCAGCAGCCACGGACAGGGACCCTATGGCTACACCTTC
>-|TRBV7-9|TRBD1|TRBJ2-3
CASSRPGQGAGDTQYF
TGTGCCAGCAGCCGACCAGGACAGGGGGCAGGAGATACGCAGTATTTT
>few|TRBV20-1|-|TRBJ1-2
CSARGPEQVYGYTF
TGCAGTGCTAGAGGTCCGGAGCAGGTCTATGGCTACACCTTC
>-|TRBV30|-|TRBJ1-4
CAWRNNRVSNEKLFF
TGTGCCTGGAGGAATAACAGGGTTTCAAATGAAAAACTGTTTTTT
>few|TRBV7-2|-|TRBJ1-2
CASSSDRGEGAGYTF
TGTGCCAGCAGCTCCGACCGGGGGGAAGGAGCCGGCTACACCTTC
>-|TRBV4-1|TRBD1|TRBJ1-2
CASSRDQGENYGYTF
TGCGCCAGCAGCCGCGATCAGGGGGAAAACTATGGCTACACCTTC
>few|TRBV21-1|-|TRBJ2-1
CASSSEGDHNEQFF
TGTGCCAGCAGCAGTGAAGGGGACCACAATGAGCAGTTCTTC
>-|TRBV29-1|-|TRBJ1-1
CSLDRLSEAFF
TGCAGTTTAGACAGGCTGTCTGAAGCTTTCTTT
>-|TRBV20-1|TRBD1|TRBJ2-7
CSTRDRDHPGGYEQYF
TGCAGTACCCGGGACAGGGATCATCCAGGGGGCTACGAGCAGTACTTC